This T cell receptor (beta chain) was documented in a study of blood T cells in healthy people across ages. This clonotype was counted between two and nine times. The antigen is undetermined. Study-wide results and caveats: The recorded TCR beta diversity per million T cells decreased in a roughly linear manner with age.

A second PCR of 7 to 11 cycles used a sample-barcoded 5' primer and a J-beta primer mix. MiXCR was run by TCRdb on the 5' RACE reads, yielding one entry per CDR3 protein. The data show approximately 900,000 distinct CDR3 sequences, under 35% seen once. V lost 7 bases and J lost 5, with 16 bases in between. Germline V gene data show CDR1 as SEHNR and CDR2 as FQNEAQ (reference sequence). CDR3 size: 14 residues. The same data also contributed to another study, on T cells of mothers and their children. That report notes: Addition of sample barcodes and 2-4 random nucleotides occurred through the M1S primer of the second PCR. Maternal samples each gave over 10 million TCR beta CDR3 reads, and child samples about 3 million each. Persistent microchimeric T cell clones were sought, and none were detected.

The receptor's source is a woman aged 40 to 50 in good health. The chain joins TRBV7-9 to TRBJ2-3; D remains unclear. Sequenced: blood. CDR3: CASITNEAIDTQYF. The CDR3 DNA follows: TGTGCCAGCATAACGAACGAGGCGATAGATACGCAGTATTTT. The entire variable domain, with the rest obtained from reference TRBV7-9 and TRBJ2-3, is as follows: DTGVSQNPRHKITKRGQNVTFRCDPISEHNRLYWYRQTLGQGPEFLTYFQNEAQLEKSRLLSDRFSAERPKGSFSTLEIQRTEQGDSAMYLCASITNEAIDTQYFGPGTRLTVL.